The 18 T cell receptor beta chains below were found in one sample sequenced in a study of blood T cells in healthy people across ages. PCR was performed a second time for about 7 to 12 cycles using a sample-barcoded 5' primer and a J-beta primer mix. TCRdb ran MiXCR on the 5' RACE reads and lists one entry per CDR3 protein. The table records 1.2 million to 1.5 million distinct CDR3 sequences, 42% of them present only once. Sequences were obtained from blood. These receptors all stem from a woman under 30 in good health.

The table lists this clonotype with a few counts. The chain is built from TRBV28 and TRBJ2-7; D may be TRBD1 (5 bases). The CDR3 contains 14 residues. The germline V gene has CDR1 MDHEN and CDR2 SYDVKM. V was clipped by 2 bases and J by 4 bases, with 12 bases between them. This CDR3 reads CASSLRQGGYEQYF. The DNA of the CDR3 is TGTGCCAGCAGTTTAAGGCAGGGTGGGTACGAGCAGTACTTC.

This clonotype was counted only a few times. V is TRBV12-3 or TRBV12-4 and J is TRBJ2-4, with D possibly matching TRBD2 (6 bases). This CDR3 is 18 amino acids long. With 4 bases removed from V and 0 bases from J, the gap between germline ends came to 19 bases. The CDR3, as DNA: TGTGCCAGCAGTTCCTGGGACCTCACCGGGGGAGCCAAAAACATTCAGTACTTC. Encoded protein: CASSSWDLTGGAKNIQYF.

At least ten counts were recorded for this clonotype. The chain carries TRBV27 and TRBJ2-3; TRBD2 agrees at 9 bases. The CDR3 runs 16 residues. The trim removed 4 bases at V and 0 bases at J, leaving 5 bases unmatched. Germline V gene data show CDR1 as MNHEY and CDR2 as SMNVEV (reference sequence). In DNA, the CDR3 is TGTGCCAGCAGTTCCAGACTAGCGGCAAGCACAGATACGCAGTATTTT. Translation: CASSSRLAASTDTQYF.

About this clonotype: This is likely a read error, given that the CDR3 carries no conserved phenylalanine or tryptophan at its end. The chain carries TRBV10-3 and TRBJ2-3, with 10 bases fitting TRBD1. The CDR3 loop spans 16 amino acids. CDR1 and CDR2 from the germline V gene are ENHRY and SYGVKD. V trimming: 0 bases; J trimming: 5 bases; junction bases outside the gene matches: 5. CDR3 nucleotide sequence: TGTGCCATCAGTGAGTCGACAGGGGGCATGGAAGATACGCAGTATTTG. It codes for CAISESTGGMEDTQYL.

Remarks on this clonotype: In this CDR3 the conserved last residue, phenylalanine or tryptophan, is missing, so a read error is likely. The CDR3 bases are TGTGCCAGCAGCTCCCACTACGAGCAGTACTCC. As protein: CASSSHYEQYS. The chain links TRBV7-2 to TRBJ2-7; D unresolved. Trimming removed 4 bases from V and 3 bases from J, with 4 bases in between. The CDR3 spans 11 residues. In germline, CDR1 is SGHTA, CDR2 FQGNSA.

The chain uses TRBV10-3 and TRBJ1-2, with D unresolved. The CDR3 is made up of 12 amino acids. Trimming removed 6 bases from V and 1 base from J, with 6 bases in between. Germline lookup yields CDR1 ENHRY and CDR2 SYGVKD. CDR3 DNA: TGTGCCATCAGGACGGATAACTATGGCTACACCTTC. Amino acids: CAIRTDNYGYTF.

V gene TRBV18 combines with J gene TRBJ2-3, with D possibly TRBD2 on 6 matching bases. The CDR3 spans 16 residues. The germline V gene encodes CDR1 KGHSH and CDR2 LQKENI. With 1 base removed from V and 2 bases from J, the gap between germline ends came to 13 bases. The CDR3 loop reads CASSPQKASVTDTQYF. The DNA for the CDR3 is TGTGCCAGCTCACCACAAAAGGCTAGCGTCACAGATACGCAGTATTTT. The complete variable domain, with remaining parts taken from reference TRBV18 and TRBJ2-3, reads NAGVMQNPRHLVRRRGQEARLRCSPMKGHSHVYWYRQLPEEGLKFMVYLQKENIIDESGMPKERFSAEFPKEGPSILRIQQVVRGDSAAYFCASSPQKASVTDTQYFGPGTRLTVL.

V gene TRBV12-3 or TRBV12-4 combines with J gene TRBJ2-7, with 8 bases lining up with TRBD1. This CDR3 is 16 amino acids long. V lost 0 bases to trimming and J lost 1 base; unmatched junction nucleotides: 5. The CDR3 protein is CASSLAGQGSSYEQYF. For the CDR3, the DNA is TGTGCCAGCAGTTTAGCTGGACAGGGTAGTTCCTACGAGCAGTACTTC.

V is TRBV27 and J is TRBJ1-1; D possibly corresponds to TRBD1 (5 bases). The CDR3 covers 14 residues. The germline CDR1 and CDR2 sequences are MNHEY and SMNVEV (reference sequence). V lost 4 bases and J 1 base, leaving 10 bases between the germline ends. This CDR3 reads CASSSGRQNTEAFF. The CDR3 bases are TGTGCCAGCAGTTCGGGACGGCAGAACACTGAAGCTTTCTTT.

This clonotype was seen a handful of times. Written as DNA, the CDR3 is TGCGCCAGCAGCTTCGAGGGTCCTAGGACCGGGGAGCTGTTTTTT. It codes for CASSFEGPRTGELFF. The chain links TRBV5-1 to TRBJ2-2, with TRBD2 as a possible D gene (5 bases). V was clipped by 2 bases and J by 5 bases, with 13 bases between them. Per the germline V gene, CDR1 is SGHRS and CDR2 is YFSETQ. CDR3 length equals 15 residues.

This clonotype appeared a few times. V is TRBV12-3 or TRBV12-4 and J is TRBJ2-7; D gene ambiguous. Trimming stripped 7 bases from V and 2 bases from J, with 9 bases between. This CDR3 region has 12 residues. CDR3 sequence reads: CASTKDPYEQYF. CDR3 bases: TGTGCCAGCACTAAAGATCCCTACGAGCAGTACTTC.

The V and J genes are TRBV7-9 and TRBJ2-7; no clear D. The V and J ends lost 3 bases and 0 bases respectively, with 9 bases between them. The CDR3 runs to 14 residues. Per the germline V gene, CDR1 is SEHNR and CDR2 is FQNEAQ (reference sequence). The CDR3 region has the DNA TGTGCCAGCAGCTTGACCCAAAACTCCTACGAGCAGTACTTC. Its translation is CASSLTQNSYEQYF. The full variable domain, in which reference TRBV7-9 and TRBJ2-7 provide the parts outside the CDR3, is DTGVSQNPRHKITKRGQNVTFRCDPISEHNRLYWYRQTLGQGPEFLTYFQNEAQLEKSRLLSDRFSAERPKGSFSTLEIQRTEQGDSAMYLCASSLTQNSYEQYFGPGTRLTVT.

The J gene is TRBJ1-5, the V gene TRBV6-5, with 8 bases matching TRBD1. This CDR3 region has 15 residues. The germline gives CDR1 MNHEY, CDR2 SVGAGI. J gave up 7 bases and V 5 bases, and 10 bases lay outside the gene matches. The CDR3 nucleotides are TGTGCCAGCAGTCGCATCCAGGGGGCAGAACAGCCCCAGCATTTT. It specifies CASSRIQGAEQPQHF.

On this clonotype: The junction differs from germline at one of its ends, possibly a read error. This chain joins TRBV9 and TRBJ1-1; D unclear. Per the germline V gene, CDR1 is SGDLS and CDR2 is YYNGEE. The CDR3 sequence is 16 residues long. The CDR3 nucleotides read TGTGCCCGCAGACCCCTTAGGGATAGGTATAGTACTGAAGCTTTCTTT. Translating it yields CARRPLRDRYSTEAFF.

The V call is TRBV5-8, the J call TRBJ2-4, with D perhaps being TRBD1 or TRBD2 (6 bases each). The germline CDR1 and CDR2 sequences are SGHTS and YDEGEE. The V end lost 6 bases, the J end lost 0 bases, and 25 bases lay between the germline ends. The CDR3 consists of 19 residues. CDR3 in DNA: TGTGCCAGCAACCCCGAGGGGGGTGACCCACGGGTAGCCAAAAACATTCAGTACTTC. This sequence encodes CASNPEGGDPRVAKNIQYF.

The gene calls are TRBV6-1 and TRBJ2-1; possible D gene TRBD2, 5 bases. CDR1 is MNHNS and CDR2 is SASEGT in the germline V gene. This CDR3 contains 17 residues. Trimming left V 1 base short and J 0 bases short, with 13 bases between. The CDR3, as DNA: TGTGCCAGCAGTGAAGGGGCGGGCCTAGTCTCCTACAATGAGCAGTTCTTC. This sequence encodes CASSEGAGLVSYNEQFF.

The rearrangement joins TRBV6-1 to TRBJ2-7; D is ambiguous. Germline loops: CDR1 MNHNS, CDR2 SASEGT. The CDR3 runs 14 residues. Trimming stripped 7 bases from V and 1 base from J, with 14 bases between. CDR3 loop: CASTQEPVSYEQYF. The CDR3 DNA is TGTGCCAGCACCCAAGAGCCGGTGTCCTACGAGCAGTACTTC.

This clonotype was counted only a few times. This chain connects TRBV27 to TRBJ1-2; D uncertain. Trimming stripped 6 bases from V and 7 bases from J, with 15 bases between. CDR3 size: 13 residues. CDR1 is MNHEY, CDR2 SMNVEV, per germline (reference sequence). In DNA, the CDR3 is TGTGCCAGCAGGCGGGAGACGGAGAGTGGCTACACCTTC. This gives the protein CASRRETESGYTF.